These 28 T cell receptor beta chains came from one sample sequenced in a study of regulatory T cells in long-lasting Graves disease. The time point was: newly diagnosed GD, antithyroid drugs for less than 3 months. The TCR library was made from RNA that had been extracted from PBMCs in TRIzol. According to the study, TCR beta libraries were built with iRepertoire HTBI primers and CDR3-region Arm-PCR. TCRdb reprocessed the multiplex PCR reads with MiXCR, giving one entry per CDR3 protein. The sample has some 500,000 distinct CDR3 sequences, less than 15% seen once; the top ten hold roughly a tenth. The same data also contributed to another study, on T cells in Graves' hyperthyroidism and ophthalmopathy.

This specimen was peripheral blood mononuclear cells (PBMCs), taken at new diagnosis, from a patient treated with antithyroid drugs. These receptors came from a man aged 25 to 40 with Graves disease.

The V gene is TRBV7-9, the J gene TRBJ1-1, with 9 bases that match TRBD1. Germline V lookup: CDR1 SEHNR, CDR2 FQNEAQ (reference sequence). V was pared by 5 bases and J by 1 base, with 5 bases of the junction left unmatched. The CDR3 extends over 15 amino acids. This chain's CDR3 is CASSGWTGANTEAFF. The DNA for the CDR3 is TGTGCCAGCAGCGGATGGACAGGGGCGAACACTGAAGCTTTCTTT.

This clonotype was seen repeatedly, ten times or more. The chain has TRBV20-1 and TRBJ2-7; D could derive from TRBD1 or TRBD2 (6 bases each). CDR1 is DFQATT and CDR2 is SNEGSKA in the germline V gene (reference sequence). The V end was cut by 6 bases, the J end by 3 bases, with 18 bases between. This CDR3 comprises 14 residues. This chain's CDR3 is CSATGRGGDYEQYF. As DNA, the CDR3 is TGCAGTGCAACAGGGCGGGGCGGGGACTACGAGCAGTACTTC.

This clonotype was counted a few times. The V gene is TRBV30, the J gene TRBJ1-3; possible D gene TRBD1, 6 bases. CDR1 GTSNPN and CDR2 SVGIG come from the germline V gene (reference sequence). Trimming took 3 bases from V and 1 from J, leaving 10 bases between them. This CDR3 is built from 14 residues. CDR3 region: CAWSSGQSGNTIYF. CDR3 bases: TGTGCCTGGAGCTCTGGACAGTCTGGAAACACCATATATTTT.

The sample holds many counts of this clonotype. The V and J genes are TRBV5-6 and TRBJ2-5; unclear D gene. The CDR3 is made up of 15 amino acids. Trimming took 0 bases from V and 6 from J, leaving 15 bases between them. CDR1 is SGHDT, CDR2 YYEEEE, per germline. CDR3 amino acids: CASSLALAPQKTQYF. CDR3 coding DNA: TGTGCCAGCAGCTTGGCCTTGGCACCCCAGAAGACCCAGTACTTC.

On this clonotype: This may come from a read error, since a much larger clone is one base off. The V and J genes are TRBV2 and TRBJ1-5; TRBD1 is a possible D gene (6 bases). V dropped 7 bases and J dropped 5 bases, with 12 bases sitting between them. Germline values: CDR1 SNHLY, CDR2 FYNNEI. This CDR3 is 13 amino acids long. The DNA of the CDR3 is TGTGCCAGCACCCCAAACAGGGATCAGCCCCAGCATTTT. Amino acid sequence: CASTPNRDQPQHF.

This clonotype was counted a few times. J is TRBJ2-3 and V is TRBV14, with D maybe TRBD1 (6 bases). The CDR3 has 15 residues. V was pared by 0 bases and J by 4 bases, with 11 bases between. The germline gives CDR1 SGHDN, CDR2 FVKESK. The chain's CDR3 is CASSQDRTGPDTQYF. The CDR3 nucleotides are TGTGCCAGCAGCCAAGACCGAACAGGGCCAGATACGCAGTATTTT.

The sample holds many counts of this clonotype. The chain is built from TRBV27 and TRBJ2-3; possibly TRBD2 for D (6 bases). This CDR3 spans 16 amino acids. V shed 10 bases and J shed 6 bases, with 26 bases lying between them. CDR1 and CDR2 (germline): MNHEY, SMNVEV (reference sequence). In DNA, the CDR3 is TGTGCCAACCCATCGTGGGGGGACTCGATTTGGGATACGCAGTATTTT. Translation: CANPSWGDSIWDTQYF.

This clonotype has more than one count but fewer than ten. The CDR3 DNA is TGTGCCAGCAGCTTAGAGGGGACAGAAGATGAAAAACTGTTTTTT. Translated, it gives CASSLEGTEDEKLFF. The rearrangement links TRBV7-8 to TRBJ1-4, with 7 nucleotides matching TRBD1. The CDR3 spans 15 residues. Trimming took 1 base from V and 6 from J; bases not matched to a gene: 5. Germline V gene data show CDR1 as SGHVS and CDR2 as FQNEAQ.

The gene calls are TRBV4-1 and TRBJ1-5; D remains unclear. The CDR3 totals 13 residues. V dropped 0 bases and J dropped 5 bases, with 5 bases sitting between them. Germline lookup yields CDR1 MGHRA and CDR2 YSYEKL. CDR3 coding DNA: TGCGCCAGCAGCCAAGAGGTTCATCAGCCCCAGCATTTT. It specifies CASSQEVHQPQHF.

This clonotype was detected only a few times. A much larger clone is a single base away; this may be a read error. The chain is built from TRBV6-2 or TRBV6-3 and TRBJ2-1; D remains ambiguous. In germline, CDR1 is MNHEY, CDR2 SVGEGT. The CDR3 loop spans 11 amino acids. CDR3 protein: CTSSSLNEQFF. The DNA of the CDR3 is TGTACCAGCAGTTCCTTAAATGAGCAGTTCTTC.

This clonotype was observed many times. CDR3 amino acids: CASSLGRGRKGYGYTF. For the CDR3, the DNA is TGTGCCAGCAGCTTGGGCAGGGGGCGTAAGGGCTATGGCTACACCTTC. This chain links TRBV7-2 with TRBJ1-2, with TRBD1 matching over 8 bases. Per the germline V gene, CDR1 is SGHTA and CDR2 is FQGNSA. This CDR3 has 16 amino acids. V trimming: 3 bases; J trimming: 4 bases; junction bases outside the gene matches: 10.

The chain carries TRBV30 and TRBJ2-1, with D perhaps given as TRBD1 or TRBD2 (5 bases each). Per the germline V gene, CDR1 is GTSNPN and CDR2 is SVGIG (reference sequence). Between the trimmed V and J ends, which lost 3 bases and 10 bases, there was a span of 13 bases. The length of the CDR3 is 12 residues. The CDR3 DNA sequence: TGTGCCTGGAGGGGACCCCCCCCCGAGCAGTTCTTC. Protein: CAWRGPPPEQFF.

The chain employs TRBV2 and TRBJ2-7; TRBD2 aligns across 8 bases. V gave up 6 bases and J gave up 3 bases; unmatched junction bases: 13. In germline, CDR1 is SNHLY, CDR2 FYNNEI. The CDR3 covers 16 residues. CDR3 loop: CASSLGGLGIRYEQYF. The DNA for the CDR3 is TGTGCCAGCAGCTTAGGGGGACTAGGGATTCGCTACGAGCAGTACTTC.

CDR3 residues: CASRRASGTDEQFF. As DNA, the CDR3 is TGTGCCAGTCGACGGGCTAGCGGGACAGACGAGCAGTTCTTC. The chain recombines TRBV19 with TRBJ2-1; 9 nucleotides match TRBD2. This CDR3 region has 14 residues. V shed 8 bases and J 10 bases; nucleotides not matched to a gene: 12. Looked up from germline, CDR1 is LNHDA and CDR2 is SQIVND (reference sequence).

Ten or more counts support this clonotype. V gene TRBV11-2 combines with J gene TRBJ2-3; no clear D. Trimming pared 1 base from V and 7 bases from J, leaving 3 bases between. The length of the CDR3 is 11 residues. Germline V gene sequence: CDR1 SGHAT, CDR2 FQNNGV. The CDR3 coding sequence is TGTGCCAGCAGCTTAGCAAATACGCAGTATTTT. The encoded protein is CASSLANTQYF.

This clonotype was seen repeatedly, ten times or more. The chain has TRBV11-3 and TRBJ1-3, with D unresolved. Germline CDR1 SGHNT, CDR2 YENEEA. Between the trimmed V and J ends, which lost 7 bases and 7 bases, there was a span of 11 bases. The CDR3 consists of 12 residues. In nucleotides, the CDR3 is TGTGCCAGCATCCGCGCCCCGAACACCATATATTTT. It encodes CASIRAPNTIYF.

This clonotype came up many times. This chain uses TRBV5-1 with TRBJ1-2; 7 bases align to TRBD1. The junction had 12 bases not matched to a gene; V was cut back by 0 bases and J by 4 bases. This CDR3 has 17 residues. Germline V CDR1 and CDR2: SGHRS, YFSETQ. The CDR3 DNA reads TGCGCCAGCAGCTTGGCGGCAACCGGGACAGAGACCTATGGCTACACCTTC. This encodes CASSLAATGTETYGYTF.

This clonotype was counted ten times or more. In nucleotides, the CDR3 is TGCAGTGCTAGTTTTAGACTAGCGGACAATGAGCAGTTCTTC. Protein: CSASFRLADNEQFF. The chain combines TRBV20-1 with TRBJ2-1; 9 nucleotides match TRBD2. This CDR3 contains 14 residues. The V segment lost 3 bases and the J segment 5 bases; nucleotides outside the gene matches: 5. The germline CDR1 and CDR2 sequences are DFQATT and SNEGSKA (reference sequence).

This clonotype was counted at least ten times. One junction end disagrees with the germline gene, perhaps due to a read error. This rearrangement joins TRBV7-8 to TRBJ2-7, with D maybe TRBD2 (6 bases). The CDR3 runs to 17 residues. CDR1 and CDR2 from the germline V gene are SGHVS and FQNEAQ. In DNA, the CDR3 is TGTGCCAGCAGTTTAGGGGAATCCAAGCGGGTTGCCTACGAGCAGTACTTC. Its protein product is CASSLGESKRVAYEQYF.

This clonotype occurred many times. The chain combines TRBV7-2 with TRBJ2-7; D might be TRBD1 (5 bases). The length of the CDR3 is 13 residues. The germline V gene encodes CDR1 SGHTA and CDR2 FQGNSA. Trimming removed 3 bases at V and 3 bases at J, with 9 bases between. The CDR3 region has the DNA TGTGCCAGCAGCTTCGGACACGTCTACGAGCAGTACTTC. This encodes CASSFGHVYEQYF.

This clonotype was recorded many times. The CDR3 is CASRKWGRTDTQYF. CDR3 bases: TGTGCCAGCAGGAAGTGGGGACGCACAGATACGCAGTATTTT. V and J are TRBV2 and TRBJ2-3, with D perhaps TRBD1 or TRBD2 (5 bases each). Germline CDR1 and CDR2: SNHLY and FYNNEI. CDR3 size: 14 residues. Trimming cost V 6 bases and J 1 base, with 11 bases left between them.

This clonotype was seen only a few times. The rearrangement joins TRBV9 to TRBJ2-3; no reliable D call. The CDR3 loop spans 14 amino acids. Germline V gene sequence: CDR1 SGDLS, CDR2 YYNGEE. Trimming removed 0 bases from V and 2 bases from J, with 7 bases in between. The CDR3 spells CASSVASITDTQYF. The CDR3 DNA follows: TGTGCCAGCAGCGTAGCTTCCATCACAGATACGCAGTATTTT.

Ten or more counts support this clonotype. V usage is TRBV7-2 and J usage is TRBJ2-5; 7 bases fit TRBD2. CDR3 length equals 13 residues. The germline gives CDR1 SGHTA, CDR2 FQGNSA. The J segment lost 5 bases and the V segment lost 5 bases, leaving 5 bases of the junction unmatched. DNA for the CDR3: TGTGCCAGCAGCCTACTAGCGTGGGAGACCCAGTACTTC. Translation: CASSLLAWETQYF.

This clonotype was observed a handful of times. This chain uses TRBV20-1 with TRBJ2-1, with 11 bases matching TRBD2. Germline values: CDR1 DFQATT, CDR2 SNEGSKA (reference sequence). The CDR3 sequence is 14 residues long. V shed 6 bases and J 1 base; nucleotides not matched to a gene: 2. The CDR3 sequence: CSARLAGSYNEQFF. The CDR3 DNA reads TGCAGTGCCAGACTAGCGGGGTCCTACAATGAGCAGTTCTTC.

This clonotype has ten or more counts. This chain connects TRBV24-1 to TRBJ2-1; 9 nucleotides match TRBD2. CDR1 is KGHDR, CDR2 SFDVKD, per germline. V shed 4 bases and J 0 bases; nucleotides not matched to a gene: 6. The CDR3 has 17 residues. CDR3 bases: TGTGCCACCAGTGAGTCCCTAGCGGGAAGCTCCTACAATGAGCAGTTCTTC. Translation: CATSESLAGSSYNEQFF.

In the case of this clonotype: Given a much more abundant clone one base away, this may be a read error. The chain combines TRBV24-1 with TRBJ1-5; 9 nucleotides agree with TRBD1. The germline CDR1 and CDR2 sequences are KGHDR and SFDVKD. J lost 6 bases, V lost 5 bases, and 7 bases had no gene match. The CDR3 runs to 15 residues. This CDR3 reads CATSAPGTGSQPQHF. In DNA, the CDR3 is TGTGCCACCAGTGCCCCCGGGACAGGGAGTCAGCCCCAGCATTTT.

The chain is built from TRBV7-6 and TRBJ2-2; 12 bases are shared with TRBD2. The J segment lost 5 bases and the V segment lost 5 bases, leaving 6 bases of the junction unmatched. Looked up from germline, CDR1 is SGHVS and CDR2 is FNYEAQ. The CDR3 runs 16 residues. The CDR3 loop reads CASSTTSGRRTGELFF. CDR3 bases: TGTGCCAGCAGCACGACTAGCGGGAGAAGGACCGGGGAGCTGTTTTTT.

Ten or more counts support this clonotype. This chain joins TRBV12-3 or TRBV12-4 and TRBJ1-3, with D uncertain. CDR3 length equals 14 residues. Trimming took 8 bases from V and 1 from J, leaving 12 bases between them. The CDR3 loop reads CASVGGWSGNTIYF. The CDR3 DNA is TGTGCCAGCGTTGGAGGTTGGTCTGGAAACACCATATATTTT.